This T cell receptor (beta chain) was captured by sequencing in a study of beta chain features in type 1 diabetes. This clone occurred a few times. Its specificity is not known. Trimming left V 4 bases short and J 7 bases short, with 16 bases between. The CDR3 runs 14 residues. The V gene's germline CDR1 is SGHRS and CDR2 YFSETQ. A sort by CD45RO/CCR7/CD25/CD127/CD95/CD27 yielded CD4+ naive, central memory, regulatory and stem cell-like memory cells. TCRB transcripts that were expressed got sequenced, as all of the isolated RNA had been reverse transcribed. The average output of naive, central memory and regulatory T cell samples was 3 million to 4 million reads. The method was immunoSEQ multiplex PCR; TCRdb's version includes in-frame clones alone and lacks a portion of them. The table records roughly 400,000 clones, over 13% of them present only once. Findings and limits, study-wide: Patients showed naive, central memory and Treg TCRB repertoires that appeared more similar than those of healthy donors.

Sequencing was done on a sample of naive CD4+ T cells from blood. The chain combines TRBV5-1 with TRBJ2-3; possible D gene TRBD1, 7 bases. This TCR was sampled from a woman younger than 35 in good health. CDR3 DNA: TGCGCCAGCAGCGCGCAACAGGGGAGGTATACGCAGTATTTT. This translates into CASSAQQGRYTQYF.